One sample yielded the 8 T cell receptor beta chains listed below, sequenced in a study of blood T cells in healthy people across ages. Primers used in a second PCR of about 7 to 12 cycles were a sample-barcoded 5' primer and a J-beta primer mix. TCRdb redid the calling of the 5' RACE reads with MiXCR, one entry per CDR3 protein. Of 1.5 million to 1.8 million distinct CDR3 sequences listed, approximately 43% are singletons. The sequenced sample was blood. The receptors were gathered from a woman aged 18-29 years in good health.

The chain couples TRBV11-3 to TRBJ1-5, with 10 bases that match TRBD1. The ends lost 8 bases at V and 4 bases at J; junction bases unmatched: 11. The CDR3 has 16 amino acids. Germline V CDR1 and CDR2: SGHNT, YENEEA. In nucleotides, the CDR3 is TGTGCCAGCTCTCAAGCGTGGGGACAGGGGAATCAGCCCCAGCATTTT. It specifies CASSQAWGQGNQPQHF.

The chain is built from TRBV20-1 and TRBJ2-2, with TRBD2 identical over 9 bases. Germline CDR1 and CDR2: DFQATT and SNEGSKA (reference sequence). V was pared by 0 bases and J by 4 bases, with 6 bases of the junction left unmatched. CDR3 length: 16 residues. CDR3 sequence: CSARELAGVVTGELFF. In DNA, the CDR3 is TGCAGTGCTAGAGAATTAGCGGGAGTTGTCACCGGGGAGCTGTTTTTT.

This clonotype was observed a few times. The V and J genes are TRBV18 and TRBJ2-1; 8 nucleotides match TRBD2. Germline CDR1 reads KGHSH; CDR2 reads LQKENI. The J segment lost 2 bases and the V segment lost 5 bases, leaving 8 bases of the junction unmatched. The CDR3 totals 16 residues. The CDR3 here is CASSSLREGAYNEQFF. The CDR3 region has the DNA TGTGCCAGCTCATCCCTCCGGGAGGGAGCCTACAATGAGCAGTTCTTC.

The rearrangement uses TRBV18 and TRBJ2-3; 11 bases align to TRBD2. CDR1 is KGHSH and CDR2 is LQKENI in the germline V gene. The CDR3 is made up of 18 amino acids. The ends lost 2 bases at V and 1 base at J; junction bases unmatched: 8. CDR3 protein: CASSPGVLGLAGTDTQYF. CDR3 in DNA: TGTGCCAGCTCACCAGGGGTTCTGGGACTAGCGGGCACAGATACGCAGTATTTT.

Points on this clonotype: A far larger clone is just one base off, so this is likely a read error. V is TRBV7-9 and J is TRBJ2-1; 8 positions agree with TRBD1. This CDR3 spans 15 amino acids. The germline V gene encodes CDR1 SEHNR and CDR2 FQNEAQ (reference sequence). The DNA for the CDR3 is TGTGCCAGCAGCTTAGGACAGGGGTCCTACAATGAGCTGTTCTTC. The encoded protein is CASSLGQGSYNELFF.

The chain uses TRBV3-1 and TRBJ2-1; a possible D gene is TRBD2 (5 bases). Deletions cut 0 bases from V and 9 bases from J, with 6 bases between. CDR3 length equals 12 residues. Germline CDR1 reads LGHDT; CDR2 reads YNNKEL (reference sequence). In DNA, the CDR3 is TGTGCCAGCAGCCAAGAAGCGGCTGAGCAGTTCTTC. Residues: CASSQEAAEQFF.

V is TRBV20-1 and J is TRBJ1-1; possibly TRBD1 for D (6 bases). CDR3 length equals 12 residues. Trimming left V 6 bases short and J 11 bases short, with 19 bases between. The germline CDR1 and CDR2 sequences are DFQATT and SNEGSKA (reference sequence). Here the CDR3 reads CSADGEGGSAFF. In DNA, the CDR3 is TGCAGTGCGGACGGGGAAGGGGGGAGCGCTTTCTTT.

This clonotype has just a few counts. The chain combines TRBV4-1 with TRBJ2-1; the match to TRBD2 covers 10 bases. Germline CDR1 MGHRA, CDR2 YSYEKL. After removal of 4 bases from V and 8 bases from J, the junction contained 11 bases not matched to a gene. The CDR3 sequence is 16 residues long. CDR3 residues: CASSPTGASGGHEQFF. The CDR3 bases are TGCGCCAGCAGCCCCACTGGGGCTAGCGGGGGTCATGAGCAGTTCTTC.